Listed below are T cell receptor beta chains from one sample, sequenced in a study of radiotherapy plus CTLA-4 blockade in lung cancer. The protocol was immunoSEQ multiplex PCR, while the TCRdb copy is restricted to in-frame clones and leaves out a portion. Among 71,000 or so clones listed, about 87% were seen once. Sequenced here: peripheral blood, sampled from a patient treated with radiotherapy plus ipilimumab. The receptors here all came from a human donor with non-small cell lung cancer who had stable disease on radiotherapy plus ipilimumab. Both conserved end residues are part of each CDR3. Fields, in order: V gene, J gene, clone size, D gene, CDR3 protein, CDR3 DNA. The D gene is left open where the match is weak. Some rows have no size entry. The others give once, few or many, or a class for an expanded clone.

>TRBV29-1|TRBJ2-7|.|TRBD2
CSASGGGSYEQYF
TGCAGCGCTTCGGGGGGGGGCTCCTACGAGCAGTACTTC
>TRBV30|TRBJ2-2|few|TRBD1
CAWSALTGGNTGELFF
TGTGCCTGGAGTGCATTGACAGGGGGAAACACCGGGGAGCTGTTTTTT
>TRBV7-3|TRBJ1-6|.|TRBD1
CASSQADRGSPLHF
TGTGCCAGCAGCCAAGCGGACAGGGGGTCACCCCTCCACTTT
>TRBV7-6|TRBJ1-6|.|TRBD1
CASSPTGEPDIAPLHF
TGTGCCAGCAGCCCGACAGGGGAACCGGATATTGCACCCCTCCACTTT
>TRBV10-3|TRBJ2-7|.|TRBD2
CAISEPVAGDSYEQYF
TGTGCCATCAGTGAGCCGGTAGCGGGAGATTCCTACGAGCAGTACTTC
>TRBV5-1|TRBJ2-3|once|.
CASSLGTGREDTQYF
TGCGCCAGCAGCTTGGGGACAGGGAGGGAAGATACGCAGTATTTT
>TRBV11-2|TRBJ2-1|once|.
CASVGAAEQFF
TGTGCCTCTGTGGGTGCTGCTGAGCAGTTCTTC
>TRBV19|TRBJ2-2|.|TRBD1
CASSRQGTGAGELFF
TGTGCCAGTAGTAGACAGGGGACTGGCGCCGGGGAGCTGTTTTTT
>TRBV10-3|TRBJ2-3|.|TRBD2
CAIAGGAGSDTQYF
TGTGCCATTGCCGGGGGGGCCGGCTCAGATACGCAGTATTTT
>TRBV12-5|TRBJ1-1|.|TRBD1
CASGLDRGNTEAFF
TGTGCTAGTGGTTTGGACAGGGGGAACACTGAAGCTTTCTTT
>TRBV2|TRBJ1-5|.|.
CASSDMGGQPQHF
TGTGCCAGCAGTGATATGGGAGGTCAGCCCCAGCATTTT
>TRBV7-6|TRBJ2-7|.|TRBD1
CASSPRQGGAYEQYF
TGTGCCAGCAGCCCGAGACAGGGGGGGGCCTACGAGCAGTACTTC
>TRBV7-9|TRBJ2-3|.|.
CASSLVLSGTDTQYF
TGTGCCAGCAGCTTAGTTCTGTCAGGCACAGATACGCAGTATTTT
>TRBV6-1|TRBJ2-7|.|.
CASSELGQRATYEQYF
TGTGCCAGCAGTGAACTTGGACAGAGGGCCACCTACGAGCAGTACTTC
>TRBV11-2|TRBJ1-1|few|TRBD1
CASSLVGQGATNTEAFF
TGTGCCAGCAGCTTAGTGGGACAGGGGGCGACGAACACTGAAGCTTTCTTT
>TRBV27|TRBJ1-3|.|.
CASSIVAGNTIYF
TGTGCCAGTTCCATCGTAGCGGGAAACACCATATATTTT
>TRBV28|TRBJ2-2|few|TRBD1
CASSRPAGGTGELFF
TGTGCCAGCAGTCGCCCGGCAGGGGGCACCGGGGAGCTGTTTTTT
>TRBV21-1|TRBJ1-6|few|.
CASSIRQGYSPLHF
TGTGCCAGCAGCATAAGACAGGGGTATTCACCCCTCCACTTT
>TRBV9|TRBJ2-5|once|TRBD2
CASTLAGGNQETQYF
TGTGCCAGCACCCTAGCGGGGGGGAACCAAGAGACCCAGTACTTC
>TRBV30|TRBJ2-7|.|.
CAWSAGFQEQYF
TGTGCCTGGAGTGCTGGTTTTCAGGAGCAGTACTTC
>TRBV29-1|TRBJ2-2|.|TRBD2
CSVEGGGRESAGELFF
TGCAGCGTTGAAGGTGGCGGGAGGGAGAGCGCCGGGGAGCTGTTTTTT
>TRBV11-2|TRBJ2-4|once|.
CASSLWSSLDIQYF
TGTGCCAGCAGCCTTTGGAGCTCACTAGACATTCAGTACTTC
>TRBV5-1|TRBJ1-2|.|.
CASSLIPPEPGYGYTF
TGCGCCAGCAGCTTGATCCCGCCAGAACCCGGCTATGGCTACACCTTC
>TRBV27|TRBJ2-2|.|TRBD2
CASSLWASGGPNTGELFF
TGTGCCAGCAGTTTATGGGCTAGCGGGGGCCCGAACACCGGGGAGCTGTTTTTT
>TRBV28|TRBJ2-3|.|.
CASSLFREYPDTQYF
TGTGCCAGCAGTTTATTCCGGGAGTACCCGGATACGCAGTATTTT
>TRBV7-3|TRBJ2-3|.|.
CASSLQLTGFDADTQYF
TGTGCCAGCAGCTTGCAACTAACAGGGTTCGATGCAGATACGCAGTATTTT
>TRBV5-1|TRBJ2-2|.|TRBD1
CASSLASGQGLAGELFF
TGCGCCAGCAGCTTGGCCAGCGGACAGGGTTTGGCCGGGGAGCTGTTTTTT
>TRBV5-1|TRBJ2-6|.|TRBD1
CASSLGQGAGANVLTF
TGCGCCAGCAGCTTGGGACAGGGAGCTGGGGCCAACGTCCTGACTTTC
>TRBV9|TRBJ1-2|.|.
CASSVGSGAPYGYTF
TGTGCCAGCAGCGTAGGGTCAGGAGCTCCTTATGGCTACACCTTC
>TRBV6-1|TRBJ1-2|.|.
CASRDGGPKDYGYTF
TGTGCCAGCAGAGACGGAGGGCCCAAGGACTATGGCTACACCTTC
>TRBV5-1|TRBJ2-7|.|.
CASSDMGSSYEQYF
TGCGCCAGCAGCGACATGGGCAGCTCCTACGAGCAGTACTTC
>TRBV21-1|TRBJ2-3|.|.
CASSKVVAGVKTDTQYF
TGTGCCAGCAGCAAAGTGGTAGCGGGAGTCAAGACAGATACGCAGTATTTT
>TRBV19|TRBJ2-7|.|TRBD1
CASKTGQGFYEQYF
TGTGCCAGTAAAACGGGACAGGGATTCTACGAGCAGTACTTC
>TRBV18|TRBJ2-3|few|.
CASSQPTDTQYF
TGTGCCAGCTCACAACCCACAGATACGCAGTATTTT
>TRBV5-1|TRBJ2-3|.|.
CASSIQGTDTQYF
TGCGCCAGCAGTATTCAGGGCACAGATACGCAGTATTTT
>TRBV18|TRBJ1-6|.|.
CASSPLREPLHF
TGTGCCAGCTCACCACTCAGGGAGCCCCTCCACTTT
>TRBV28|TRBJ1-3|.|TRBD1
CASSYEGQGIGNTIYF
TGTGCCAGCAGTTACGAAGGACAGGGGATTGGAAACACCATATATTTT